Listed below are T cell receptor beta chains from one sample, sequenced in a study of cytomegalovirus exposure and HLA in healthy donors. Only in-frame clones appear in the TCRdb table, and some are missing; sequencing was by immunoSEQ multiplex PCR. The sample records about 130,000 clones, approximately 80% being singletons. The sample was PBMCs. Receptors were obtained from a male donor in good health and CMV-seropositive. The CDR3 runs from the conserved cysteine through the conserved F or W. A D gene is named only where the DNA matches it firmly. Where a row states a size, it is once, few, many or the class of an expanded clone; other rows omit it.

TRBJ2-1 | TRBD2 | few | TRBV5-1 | TGCGCCAGCAGCTTGGCCCTCGTCCGGACTAGCGGAAACAATGAGCAGTTCTTC | CASSLALVRTSGNNEQFF
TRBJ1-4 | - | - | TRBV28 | TGTGCCAGCAGTCGCCCGGGGGATGAAAAACTGTTTTTT | CASSRPGDEKLFF
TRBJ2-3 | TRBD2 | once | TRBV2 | TGTGCCAGCACCGGCACCCCTAGCGGGGGATCCACAGATACGCAGTATTTT | CASTGTPSGGSTDTQYF
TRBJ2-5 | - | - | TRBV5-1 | TGCGCCAGCAGCTTGGCGGGGGAGACCCAGTACTTC | CASSLAGETQYF
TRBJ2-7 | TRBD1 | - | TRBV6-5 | TGTGCCACCAGACGGGACAGGGACTTCTACGAGCAGTACTTC | CATRRDRDFYEQYF
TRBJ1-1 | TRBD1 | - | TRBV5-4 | TGTGCCAGCAGCCGCGGGACAGGGGGTAGGTCCACTGAAGCTTTCTTT | CASSRGTGGRSTEAFF
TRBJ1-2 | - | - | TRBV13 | TGTGCCAGCAGCCCTGAGGGGGTGAACTATGGCTACACCTTC | CASSPEGVNYGYTF
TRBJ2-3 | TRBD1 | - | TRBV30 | TGTGCCTGGAGAGGGGGTCTGACAGGGGAGAGAGATACGCAGTATTTT | CAWRGGLTGERDTQYF
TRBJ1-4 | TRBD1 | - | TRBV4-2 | TGTGCCAGCACCCGCCGCGGACAGGATAATGAAAAACTGTTTTTT | CASTRRGQDNEKLFF
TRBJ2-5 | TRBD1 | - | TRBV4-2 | TGTGCCAGCAGCCTGAGAGCGGGACAGGGAGAGACCCAGTACTTC | CASSLRAGQGETQYF